This T cell receptor (beta chain) was sequenced during a study of human T cells and chemical hapten exposure. As for the study in general: The patient population, which was mostly female, had alopecia areata, totalis or universalis. Regarding the study as a whole: Positive correlation was observed between PT1 expanded TCR counts and patch test score.

Turning to this clonotype: Its antigen is unknown.

Time point noted: patch test 3, about 24 weeks after DPC sensitization. Sample treatment: therapeutic diphenylcyclopropenone sensitization with weekly scalp DPC. The study used a library that attached unique molecular identifiers to individual cDNA molecules. TCRdb independently ran MiXCR on the RACE reads; one entry per CDR3 protein. The sample lists tens of thousands of distinct CDR3 sequences; around 12% were seen once. The sample was whole blood, taken in connection with sensitization to the hapten diphenylcyclopropenone (DPC). This TCR was sampled from a young man with alopecia areata. Some clones in this sample may be carry-over from other donors' samples.

The CDR3 coding sequence is TGTGCCAGCAGTTCGTTGGGCTGGACCAAAAACATTCAGTACTTC. As protein: CASSSLGWTKNIQYF. The rearrangement joins TRBV27 to TRBJ2-4, with D hard to call. Trimming removed 4 bases at V and 2 bases at J, with 12 bases between. Germline V CDR1 and CDR2: MNHEY, SMNVEV (reference sequence). The CDR3 has 15 residues.